Sequencing of this TCR beta chain was carried out in a study of blood T cell repertoires in COVID-19. J lost 1 base, V lost 10 bases, and 7 bases had no gene match. From germline, CDR1 is LNHDA and CDR2 SQIVND (reference sequence). The CDR3 has 14 residues. Sequencing used immunoSEQ multiplex PCR; TCRdb keeps in-frame clones, though not all of them. The repertoire holds fewer than 300,000 clones, around 82% seen once, with 3.1% in the top ten. This clonotype was obtained from a woman aged 18-29 years with acute or convalescent COVID-19. This chain uses TRBV19 with TRBJ1-2, with 9 bases aligning to TRBD1. The specimen sequenced was peripheral blood. The CDR3 is CATRDRDYNYGYTF. Here the CDR3 DNA reads TGTGCCACCCGGGACAGGGATTATAACTATGGCTACACCTTC.